A single T cell receptor (beta chain) is shown here with its context. The junction shows a germline mismatch at one end, possibly a read error. Assay: immunoSEQ multiplex PCR; the TCRdb copy retains only in-frame clones and omits some. The sample lists 150,000 to 200,000 clones, 90% seen once, with 1.4% in the top ten. This sample is drawn from a study of control samples from healthy donors and cancer patients. The germline gives CDR1 LNHNV, CDR2 YYDKDF (reference sequence). The CDR3 covers 17 residues. This receptor was taken from a woman in her forties or fifties in good health. This sequence joins TRBV15 and TRBJ2-6; the match to TRBD1 covers 11 bases. The sequencing input was blood. CDR3 nucleotides: TGTGCCACCAGCAGACCCGATACCGGGACAGGGGGCAACGTCCTGACTTTC. Its translation: CATSRPDTGTGGNVLTF.